This TCR beta chain was sequenced for a study of OX40 agonist ivuxolimab in advanced cancers. Study context: Patients were given ivuxolimab, an antibody that agonizes OX40 (CD134). Study outcomes and limitations: Low normalized T-cell clonal expansion also characterized some of the nonresponders. Patients with a partial response at 0.1-3.0 mg/kg had among the lowest clonal expansion.

To note about this clone: No antigen is known for it.

Sampling times: baseline, cycle 4 day 1, cycle 7 day 1. The assay was immunoSEQ multiplex PCR, and TCRdb's table has in-frame clones only and misses some. The sample holds approximately 58,000 clones, about 83% seen once. Sequenced material: CD4+ or CD8+ T cells sorted from blood, taken in a trial of the OX40 agonist ivuxolimab. This sequence originates from an adult with an advanced solid tumor such as melanoma, head and neck, liver or kidney cancer.

This CDR3 is CASSVVSSTDTQYF. The CDR3 nucleotides read TGTGCCAGCAGCGTAGTATCTAGCACAGATACGCAGTATTTT. The rearrangement uses TRBV7-3 and TRBJ2-3; D is unclear. V lost 5 bases, J lost 0 bases, and 9 bases lay in between. The CDR3 runs to 14 residues. Germline assignment: CDR1 SGHTA and CDR2 FQGTGA.